The clone carrying this T cell receptor (beta chain) was counted between two and nine times. Its specificity is not known. Germline assignment: CDR1 KGHSH and CDR2 LQKENI. The CDR3 length is 16 residues. V gave up 2 bases and J gave up 3 bases; unmatched junction bases: 7. With 60 Vbeta and 13 Jbeta primers, the PCR was carried out. The protocol was immunoSEQ multiplex PCR, while the TCRdb copy is restricted to in-frame clones and leaves out a portion. The data contain 110,000 to 150,000 clones, 8.5% to 10% of them singletons. This specimen comes from a study of cytomegalovirus exposure and HLA in healthy donors. About the research overall: Most donors, approximately 82% of around 400 genotyped, fell in the Caucasian-associated ancestry cluster. Study observations and caveats: The study dropped some indistinguishable V segments, TRBV6-2 and TRBV6-3 among them. Another analysis was done later, and it associated more than 15,000 TCR beta sequences with HLA alleles at 0.05 false discovery rate.

The chain couples TRBV18 to TRBJ1-5; 7 nucleotides agree with TRBD1. This TCR came from a man aged 45-60 years in good health and CMV-seronegative. The sample taken for sequencing was PBMCs. CDR3 in amino acids: CASSPTGTADNQPQHF. The CDR3 bases are TGTGCCAGCTCACCAACCGGGACAGCCGACAATCAGCCCCAGCATTTT.